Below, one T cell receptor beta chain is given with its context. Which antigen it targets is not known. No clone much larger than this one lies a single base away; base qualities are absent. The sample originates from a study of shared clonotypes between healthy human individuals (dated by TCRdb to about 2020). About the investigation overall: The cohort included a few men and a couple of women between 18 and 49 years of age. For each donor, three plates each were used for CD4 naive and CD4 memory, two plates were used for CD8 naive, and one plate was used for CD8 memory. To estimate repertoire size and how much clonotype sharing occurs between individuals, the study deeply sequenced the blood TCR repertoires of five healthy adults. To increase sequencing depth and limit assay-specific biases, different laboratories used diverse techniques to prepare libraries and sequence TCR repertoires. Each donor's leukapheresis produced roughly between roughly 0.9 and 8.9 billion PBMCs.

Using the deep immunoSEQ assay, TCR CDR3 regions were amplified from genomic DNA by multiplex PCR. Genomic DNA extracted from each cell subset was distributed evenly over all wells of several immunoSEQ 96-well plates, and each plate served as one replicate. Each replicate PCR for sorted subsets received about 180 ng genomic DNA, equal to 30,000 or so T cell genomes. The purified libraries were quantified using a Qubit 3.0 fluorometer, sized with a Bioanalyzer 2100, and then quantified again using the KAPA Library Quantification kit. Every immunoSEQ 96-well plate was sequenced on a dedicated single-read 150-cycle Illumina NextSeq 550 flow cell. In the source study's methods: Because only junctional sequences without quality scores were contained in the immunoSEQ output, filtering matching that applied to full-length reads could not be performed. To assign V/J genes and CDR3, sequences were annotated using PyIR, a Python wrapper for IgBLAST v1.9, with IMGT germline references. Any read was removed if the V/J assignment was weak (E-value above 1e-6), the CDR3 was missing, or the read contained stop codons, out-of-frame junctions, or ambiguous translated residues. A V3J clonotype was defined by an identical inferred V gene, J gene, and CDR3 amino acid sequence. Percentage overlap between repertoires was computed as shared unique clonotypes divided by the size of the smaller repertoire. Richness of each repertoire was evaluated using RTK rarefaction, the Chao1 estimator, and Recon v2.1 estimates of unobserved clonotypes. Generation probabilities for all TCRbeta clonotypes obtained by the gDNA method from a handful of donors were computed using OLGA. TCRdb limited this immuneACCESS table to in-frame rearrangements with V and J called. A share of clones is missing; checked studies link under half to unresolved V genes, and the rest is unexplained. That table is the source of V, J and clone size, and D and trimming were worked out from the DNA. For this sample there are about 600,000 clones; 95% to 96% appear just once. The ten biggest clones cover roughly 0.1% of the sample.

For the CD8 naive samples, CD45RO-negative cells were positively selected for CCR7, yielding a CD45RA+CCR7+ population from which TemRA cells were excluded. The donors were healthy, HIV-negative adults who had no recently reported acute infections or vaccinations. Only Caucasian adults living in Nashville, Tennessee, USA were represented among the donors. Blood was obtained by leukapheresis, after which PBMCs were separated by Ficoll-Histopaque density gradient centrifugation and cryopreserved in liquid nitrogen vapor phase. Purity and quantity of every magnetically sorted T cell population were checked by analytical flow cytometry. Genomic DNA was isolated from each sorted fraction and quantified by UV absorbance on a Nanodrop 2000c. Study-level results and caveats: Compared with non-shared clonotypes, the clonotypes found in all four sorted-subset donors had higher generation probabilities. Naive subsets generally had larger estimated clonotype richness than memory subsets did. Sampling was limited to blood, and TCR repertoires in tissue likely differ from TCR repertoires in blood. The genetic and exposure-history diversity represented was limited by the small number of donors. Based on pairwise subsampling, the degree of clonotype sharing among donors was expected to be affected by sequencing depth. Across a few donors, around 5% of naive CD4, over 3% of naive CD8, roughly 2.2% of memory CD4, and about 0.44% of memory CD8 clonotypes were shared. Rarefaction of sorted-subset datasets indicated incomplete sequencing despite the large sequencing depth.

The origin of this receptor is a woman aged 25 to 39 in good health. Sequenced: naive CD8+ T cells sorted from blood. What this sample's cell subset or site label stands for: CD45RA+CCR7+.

The CDR3 amino acid sequence is: CASRMDRFWDEQYF. The DNA reads TGTGCCAGCAGGATGGACAGGTTCTGGGACGAGCAGTACTTC. This chain is built from TRBV27 and TRBJ2-7, with 7 bases aligning to TRBD1. Its CDR3 holds 14 amino acids, cysteine through phenylalanine. CDR3 DNA only is kept here, 42 bases in frame from base 1. CDR1 MNHEY and CDR2 SMNVEV were looked up in the germline V gene (reference sequence). For this chain, trimming is 6 bases at the V end and 5 bases at the J end, and the number of junction bases without a gene match is 10.